This T cell receptor (beta chain) derives from a study of CD8 T cells in ankylosing spondylitis. In germline, CDR1 is MNHEY, CDR2 SVGEGT. V lost 2 bases, J lost 1 base, and 8 bases lay in between. This CDR3 region has 14 residues. Study-wide points: Seemingly characteristic of ankylosing spondylitis blood was a TCR beta motif consisting of 7 or 8 highly homologous variants. Disease-linked clones reportedly showed significant enrichment in matched ankylosing spondylitis synovial fluid. CD8+ disease-linked clones were present at relatively low frequencies in blood.

In its sample, this clonotype was seen many times. Its antigen is not identified. TCRdb re-derived calls from the 5' RACE reads in MiXCR, one entry per CDR3 protein. Among about 130,000 distinct CDR3 sequences listed, roughly 6.6% were seen once. This TCR derives from a female donor with ankylosing spondylitis or in good health (not recorded which). The sequenced sample consisted of blood, either unsorted or a sorted T cell fraction (not recorded which). The chain carries TRBV6-2 or TRBV6-3 and TRBJ1-1; D gene ambiguous. Written as DNA, the CDR3 is TGTGCCAGCAGTTACGTCGGCAGGAACACTGAAGCTTTCTTT. Translating gives CASSYVGRNTEAFF.